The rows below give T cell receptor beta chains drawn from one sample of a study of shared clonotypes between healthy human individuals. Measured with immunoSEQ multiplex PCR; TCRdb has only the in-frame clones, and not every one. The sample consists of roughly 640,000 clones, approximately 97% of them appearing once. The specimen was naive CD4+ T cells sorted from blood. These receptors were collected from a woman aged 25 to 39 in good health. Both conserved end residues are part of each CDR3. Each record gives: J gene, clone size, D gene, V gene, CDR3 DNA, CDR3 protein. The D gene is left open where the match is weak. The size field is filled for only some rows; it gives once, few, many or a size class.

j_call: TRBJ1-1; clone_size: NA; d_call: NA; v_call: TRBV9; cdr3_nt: TGTGCCAGCAGCGTTACGACGGTAGAAACAGGTGAAGCTTTCTTT; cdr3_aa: CASSVTTVETGEAFF
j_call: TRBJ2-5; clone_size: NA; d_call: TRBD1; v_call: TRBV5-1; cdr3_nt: TGCGCCAGCAGCAGCCAGGGGGTGCAAGAGACCCAGTACTTC; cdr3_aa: CASSSQGVQETQYF
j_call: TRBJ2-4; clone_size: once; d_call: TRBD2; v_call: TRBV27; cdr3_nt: TGTGCCAGCCACGGGGGAGGGAACATTCAGTACTTC; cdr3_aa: CASHGGGNIQYF
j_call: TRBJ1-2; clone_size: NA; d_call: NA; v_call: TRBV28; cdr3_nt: TGTGCCAGCATGGGACTGCCCCATAGTAGCTACACCTTC; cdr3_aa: CASMGLPHSSYTF
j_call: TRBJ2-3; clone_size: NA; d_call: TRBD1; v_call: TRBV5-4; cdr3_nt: TGTGCCAGCAGCGTCGGGACAGGACATAAGCCAGATACGCAGTATTTT; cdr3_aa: CASSVGTGHKPDTQYF
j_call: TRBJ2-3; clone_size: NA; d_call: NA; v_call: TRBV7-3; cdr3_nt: TGTGCCAGCAGCCCCTCCGAGGGGGTCGCGCAGTATTTT; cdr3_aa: CASSPSEGVAQYF
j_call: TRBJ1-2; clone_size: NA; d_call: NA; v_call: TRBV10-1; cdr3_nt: TGCGCCAGCAGTGGTGACAGATTCTATGGCTACACCTTC; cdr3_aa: CASSGDRFYGYTF
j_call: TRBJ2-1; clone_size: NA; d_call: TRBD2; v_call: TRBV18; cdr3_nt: TGTGCCAGCTCAAGAGTCCTAGCGGGAGGCGAAGACAATGAGCAGTTCTTC; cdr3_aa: CASSRVLAGGEDNEQFF
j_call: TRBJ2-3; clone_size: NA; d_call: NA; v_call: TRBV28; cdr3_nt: TGTGCCAGCAGTTCCGGGGACGGTAGCACAGATACGCAGTATTTT; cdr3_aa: CASSSGDGSTDTQYF
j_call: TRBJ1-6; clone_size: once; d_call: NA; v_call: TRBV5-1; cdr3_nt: TGCGCCAGCAGTTGGGCCTCCTATAATTCACCCCTCCACTTT; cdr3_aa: CASSWASYNSPLHF
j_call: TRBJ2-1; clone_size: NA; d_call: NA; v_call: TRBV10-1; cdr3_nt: TGCGCCACCGCCCCCTCGGACCTCCTGGGGCACAATGAGCAGTTCTTC; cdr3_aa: CATAPSDLLGHNEQFF
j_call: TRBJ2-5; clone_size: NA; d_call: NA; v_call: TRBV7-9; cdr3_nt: TGTGCCAGCAGCCTCGGAACCCAGTACTTC; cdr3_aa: CASSLGTQYF
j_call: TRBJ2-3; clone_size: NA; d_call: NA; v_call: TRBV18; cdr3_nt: TGTGCCAGCTCGCCCACTAGAACGGTCACTCTACCGAGCACAGATACGCAGTATTTT; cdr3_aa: CASSPTRTVTLPSTDTQYF
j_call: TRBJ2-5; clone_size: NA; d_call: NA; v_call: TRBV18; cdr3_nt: TGTGCCAGCTCGTACAGTGCTCAAGAGACCCAGTACTTC; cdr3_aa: CASSYSAQETQYF
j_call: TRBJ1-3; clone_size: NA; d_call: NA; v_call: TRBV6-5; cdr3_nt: TGTGCCAGCAGTTACTCGTGGCAGGAGAGAAACACCATATATTTT; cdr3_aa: CASSYSWQERNTIYF
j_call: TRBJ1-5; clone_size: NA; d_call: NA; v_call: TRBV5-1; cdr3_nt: TGCGCCAGCCCCCCCGGGGGAGAAAATCAGCCCCAGCATTTT; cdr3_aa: CASPPGGENQPQHF
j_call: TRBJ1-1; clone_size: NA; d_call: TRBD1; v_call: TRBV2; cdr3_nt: TGTGCCAGCAGCGTAACCGGGACAGGGCGAACTGAAGCTTTCTTT; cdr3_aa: CASSVTGTGRTEAFF
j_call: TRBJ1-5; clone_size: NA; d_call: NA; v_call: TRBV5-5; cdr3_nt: TGTGCCAGCAGCTTTCTAGTGGGTAGCAATCAGCCCCAGCATTTT; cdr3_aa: CASSFLVGSNQPQHF
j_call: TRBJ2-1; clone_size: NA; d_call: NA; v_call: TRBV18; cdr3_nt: TGTGCCAGCTCATCTAGCGATGAGCAGTTCTTC; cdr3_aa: CASSSSDEQFF
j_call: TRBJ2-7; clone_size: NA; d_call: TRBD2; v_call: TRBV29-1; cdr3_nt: TGCAGCGTTAATCGTCCAGGGTCGACTAGCGGGTTCTCCTACGAGCAGTACTTC; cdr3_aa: CSVNRPGSTSGFSYEQYF
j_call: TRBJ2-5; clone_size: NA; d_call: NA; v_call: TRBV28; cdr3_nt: TGTGCCAGCAGTAAACGAAAATTTGGGGAGACCCAGTACTTC; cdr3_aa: CASSKRKFGETQYF
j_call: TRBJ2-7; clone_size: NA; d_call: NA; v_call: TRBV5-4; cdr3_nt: TGTGCCAGCAGCTTGTTCGGGAGCTCCTACGAGCAGTACTTC; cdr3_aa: CASSLFGSSYEQYF
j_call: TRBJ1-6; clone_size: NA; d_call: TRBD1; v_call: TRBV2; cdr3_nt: TGTGCCAGCATCCTACAGGGGGTCGAGAATTCACCCCTCCACTTT; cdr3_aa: CASILQGVENSPLHF
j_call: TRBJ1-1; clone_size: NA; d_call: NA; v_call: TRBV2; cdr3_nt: TGTGCCAGCAGTGTCGAGGGGGAGAACACTGAAGCTTTCTTT; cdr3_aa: CASSVEGENTEAFF
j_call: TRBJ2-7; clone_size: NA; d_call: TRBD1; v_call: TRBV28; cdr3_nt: TGTGCCAGCAGTCAGGGGGCACCCTACGAGCAGTACTTC; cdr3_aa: CASSQGAPYEQYF
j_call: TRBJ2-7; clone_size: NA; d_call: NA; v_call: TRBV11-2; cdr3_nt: TGTGCCAGCAGCTCACTAGTGACCTACGAGCAGTACTTC; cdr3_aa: CASSSLVTYEQYF
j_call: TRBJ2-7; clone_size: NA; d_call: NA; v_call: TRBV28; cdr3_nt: TGTGCCAGCAGTTTAAAGGGATTCGAGCAGTACTTC; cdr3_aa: CASSLKGFEQYF
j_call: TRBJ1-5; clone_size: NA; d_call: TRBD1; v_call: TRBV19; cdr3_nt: TGTGCCAGTAGTCGGGACAGGGGGTATAGCAATCAGCCCCAGCATTTT; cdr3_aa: CASSRDRGYSNQPQHF
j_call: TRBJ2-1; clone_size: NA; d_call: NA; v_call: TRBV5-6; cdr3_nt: TGTGCCAGCAGGCCCACGACTCAGTTATCTTACAATGAGCAGTTCTTC; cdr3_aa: CASRPTTQLSYNEQFF
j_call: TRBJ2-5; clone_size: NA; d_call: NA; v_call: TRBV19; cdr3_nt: TGTGCCAGTAGTATGGGCCAGGGGGAGACCCAGTACTTC; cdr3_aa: CASSMGQGETQYF
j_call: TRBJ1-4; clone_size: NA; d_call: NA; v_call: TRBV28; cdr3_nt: TGTGCCAGCAGTTTGCTTAGGACAGCGGGGTCTAATGAAAAACTGTTTTTT; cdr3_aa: CASSLLRTAGSNEKLFF
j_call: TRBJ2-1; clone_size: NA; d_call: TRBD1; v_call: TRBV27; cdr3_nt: TGTGCCAGCAGTTCCTGGGACAGGGCCTACAATGAGCAGTTCTTC; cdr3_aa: CASSSWDRAYNEQFF
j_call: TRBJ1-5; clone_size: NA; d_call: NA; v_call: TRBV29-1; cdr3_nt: TGCAGCGTCCGACGGACCTATCAGCCCCAGCATTTT; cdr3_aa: CSVRRTYQPQHF
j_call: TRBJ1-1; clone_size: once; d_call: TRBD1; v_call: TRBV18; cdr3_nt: TGTGCCAGCTCACCAGGGACAGGGATTGAAGCTTTCTTT; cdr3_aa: CASSPGTGIEAFF
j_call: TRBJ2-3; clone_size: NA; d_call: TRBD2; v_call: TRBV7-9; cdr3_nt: TGTGCCAGCTGCACTAGCGGGATCAACACAGATACGCAGTATTTT; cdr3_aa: CASCTSGINTDTQYF
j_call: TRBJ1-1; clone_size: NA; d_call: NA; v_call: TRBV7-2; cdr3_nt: TGTGCCAGCAGCTTAGTCAAAGAAACCGACGGGGCTTTCTTT; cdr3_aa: CASSLVKETDGAFF
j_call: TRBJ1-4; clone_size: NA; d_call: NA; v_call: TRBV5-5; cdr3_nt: TGTGCCAGCAGCCCCACAGGGAGCGAAAAACTGTTTTTT; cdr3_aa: CASSPTGSEKLFF
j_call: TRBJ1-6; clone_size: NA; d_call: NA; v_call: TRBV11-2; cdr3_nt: TGTGCCAGCAGCTTAGCCGGTTCGAGCTCCTATAATTCACCCCTCCACTTT; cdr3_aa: CASSLAGSSSYNSPLHF
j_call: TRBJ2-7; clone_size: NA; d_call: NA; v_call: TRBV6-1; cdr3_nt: TGTGCCAGCAGTGTCCTACTGGGACCTCCCTACGAGCAGTACTTC; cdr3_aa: CASSVLLGPPYEQYF
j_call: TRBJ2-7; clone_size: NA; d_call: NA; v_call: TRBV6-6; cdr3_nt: TGTGCCAGCAGTTCCCCTCCCCAGACGAACCACTACGAGCAGTACTTC; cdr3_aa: CASSSPPQTNHYEQYF
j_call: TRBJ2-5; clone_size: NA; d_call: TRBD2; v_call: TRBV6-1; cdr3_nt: TGTGCCAGCAGTGCGGAGGCGACTGGGCGGGAGCATCAAGAGACCCAGTACTTC; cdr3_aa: CASSAEATGREHQETQYF